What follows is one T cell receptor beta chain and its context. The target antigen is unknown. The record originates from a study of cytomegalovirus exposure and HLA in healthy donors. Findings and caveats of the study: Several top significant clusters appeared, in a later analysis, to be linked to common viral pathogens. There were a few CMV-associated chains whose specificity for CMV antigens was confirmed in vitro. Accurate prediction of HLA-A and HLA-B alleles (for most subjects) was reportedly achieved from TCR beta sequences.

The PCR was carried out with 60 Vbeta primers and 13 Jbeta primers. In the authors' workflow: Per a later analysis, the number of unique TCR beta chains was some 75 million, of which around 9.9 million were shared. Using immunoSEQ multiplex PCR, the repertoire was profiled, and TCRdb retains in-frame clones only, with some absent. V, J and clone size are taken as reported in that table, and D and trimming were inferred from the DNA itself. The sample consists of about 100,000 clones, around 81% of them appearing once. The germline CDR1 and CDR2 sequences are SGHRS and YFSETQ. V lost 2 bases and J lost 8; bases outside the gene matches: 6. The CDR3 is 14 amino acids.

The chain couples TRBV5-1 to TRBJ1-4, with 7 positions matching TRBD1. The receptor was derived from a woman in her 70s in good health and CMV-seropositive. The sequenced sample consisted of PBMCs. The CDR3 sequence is CASSFQGEGEKLFF. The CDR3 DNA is TGCGCCAGCAGCTTCCAGGGGGAAGGAGAAAAACTGTTTTTT.